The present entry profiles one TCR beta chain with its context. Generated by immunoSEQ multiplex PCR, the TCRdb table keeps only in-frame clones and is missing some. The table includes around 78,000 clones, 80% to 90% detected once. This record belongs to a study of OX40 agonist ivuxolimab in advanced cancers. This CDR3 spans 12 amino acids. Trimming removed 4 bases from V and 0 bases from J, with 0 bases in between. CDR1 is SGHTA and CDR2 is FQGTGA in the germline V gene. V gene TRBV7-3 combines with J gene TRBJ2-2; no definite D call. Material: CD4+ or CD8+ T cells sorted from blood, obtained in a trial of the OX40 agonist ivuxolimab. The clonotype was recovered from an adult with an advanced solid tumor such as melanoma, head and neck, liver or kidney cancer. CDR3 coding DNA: TGTGCCAGCAGCTCGAACACCGGGGAGCTGTTTTTT. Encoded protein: CASSSNTGELFF. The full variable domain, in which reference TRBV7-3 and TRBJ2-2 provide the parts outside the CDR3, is GAGVSQTPSNKVTEKGKYVELRCDPISGHTALYWYRQSLGQGPEFLIYFQGTGAADDSGLPNDRFFAVRPEGSVSTLKIQRTERGDSAVYLCASSSNTGELFFGEGSRLTVL.